What follows is one T cell receptor beta chain and its context. Its cognate antigen is unknown. Authors' data handling: A distant-metastasis classifier for papillary thyroid cancer was built using CDR3 differences across clinicopathological groups. TCRdb re-clonotyped the PCR reads through MiXCR. The V and J calls here are based on TCRdb, not the publication. There are roughly 25,000 clones in the sample; more than 13% occur only once, and approximately 3.4% lies in the top ten. Each patient went into thyroid surgery without having received any treatment. This specimen belongs to a study of metastatic and nonmetastatic thyroid tumors. General observations from the study: It was reported that TCR beta diversity was significantly higher in malignant thyroid tumors than benign nodules, in blood and tumor.

The receptor's source is a female donor with papillary thyroid cancer or a benign thyroid nodule (not recorded which). Some clones in this sample may be carry-over from other donors' samples. Sequencing was performed on blood.

The CDR3 nucleotides read TGTGCCAGCAGTTTATCTGCGGGAGTAGTAAACGAGCAGTACTTC. It encodes CASSLSAGVVNEQYF. The chain links TRBV27 to TRBJ2-7, with 7 bases lining up with TRBD2. Trimming removed 0 bases from V and 5 bases from J; junction bases left unmatched: 7. CDR3 size: 15 residues. Germline V gene data show CDR1 as MNHEY and CDR2 as SMNVEV (reference sequence).